This paragraph reports one TCR beta chain. The CDR3 is 15 amino acids. The V gene's germline CDR1 is SGHAT and CDR2 FQNNGV. V was shortened by 3 bases and J by 0 bases, with 9 bases between the two germline ends. Sequenced by immunoSEQ multiplex PCR; TCRdb stores in-frame clones only, minus some. This sample has 90,000 to 120,000 clones, with over 85% found just once. These data belong to a study of T cell responses to AZD1222 COVID-19 vaccine. Overall study context: Combined were second doses at about 4 or about 12 weeks.

The genes are TRBV11-2 and TRBJ1-5; D is uncertain. The source is an adult in good health. Sequenced here: peripheral blood, sampled on day 0 of AZD1222 vaccination. CDR3 residues: CASSFSTDSNQPQHF. DNA for the CDR3: TGTGCCAGCAGCTTTTCTACAGATAGCAATCAGCCCCAGCATTTT.